This paragraph reports one T cell receptor (beta chain). Per the authors' pipeline: Nucleated cell number was recorded as an estimate derived from reference gene primer amplification. Produced via immunoSEQ multiplex PCR; TCRdb's table is partial and in-frame only. D and trimming were read from the DNA, whereas the V and J calls and clone size are those reported in that table. The sample shows over 200,000 clones, over 75% of them seen only once. CDR1 is LGHNA, CDR2 YSLEER, per germline. The germline V and J ends were trimmed by 5 bases and 7 bases, with 11 bases remaining between them. CDR3 size: 13 residues. The data derive from a study of blood T cell repertoires in COVID-19. Study context: The United States, Italy and Spain provided the acute and convalescent COVID-19 samples. In each case, the material was cDNA or gDNA derived from T cells, B-cell-depleted T cells, or PBMCs.

V is TRBV4-3 and J is TRBJ2-2, with D maybe TRBD1 (6 bases). This TCR came from a man aged 50-59 years with COVID-19, enrolled during active disease. Material for sequencing was peripheral blood. The CDR3 loop reads CASSVQGNGELFF. As DNA, the CDR3 is TGCGCCAGCAGCGTCCAGGGGAACGGGGAGCTGTTTTTT.